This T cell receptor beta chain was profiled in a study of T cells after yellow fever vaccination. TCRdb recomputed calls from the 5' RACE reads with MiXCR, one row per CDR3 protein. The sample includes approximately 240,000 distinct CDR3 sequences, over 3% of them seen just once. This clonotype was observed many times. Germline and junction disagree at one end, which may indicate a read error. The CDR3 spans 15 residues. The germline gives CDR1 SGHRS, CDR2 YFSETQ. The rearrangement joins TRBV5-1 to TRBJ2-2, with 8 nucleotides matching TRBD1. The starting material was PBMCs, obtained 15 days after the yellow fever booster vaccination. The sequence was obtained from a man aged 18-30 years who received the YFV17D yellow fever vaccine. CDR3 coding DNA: TGTGCCAGCAGCCCCGGGACAGGGAACACCGGGGAGCTGTTTTTT. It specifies CASSPGTGNTGELFF.